Below are 26 T cell receptor beta chains sequenced from a single sample in a study of a mutant IDH1 vaccine in newly diagnosed glioma. Indicated time point: week 23, last vaccination. All doses held 300 ug of mutant IDH1 20-mer peptide, with topical imiquimod. Here immunoSEQ multiplex PCR was the method, and the copy in TCRdb shows in-frame clones only, minus some. The sample carries roughly 70,000 clones, under 90% recorded once. No antigen is known for these receptors. Sequenced here: PBMCs, sampled from a glioma patient whose treatment included an IDH1 peptide vaccine. These receptors all stem from a young man with glioma.

The sample holds one count of this clone. The chain recombines TRBV19 with TRBJ1-3; weak D call: TRBD1 (6 bases). This CDR3 spans 16 amino acids. Germline lookup yields CDR1 LNHDA and CDR2 SQIVND (reference sequence). Trimming shortened V by 6 bases and J by 4 bases, and 19 bases separated the two germline ends. CDR3 residues: CASSLKDSRAGNTIYF. The CDR3 DNA reads as TGTGCCAGTAGCCTCAAGGACAGTCGGGCAGGAAACACCATATATTTT.

The chain recombines TRBV5-1 with TRBJ1-3, with D unresolved. The germline V gene encodes CDR1 SGHRS and CDR2 YFSETQ. The CDR3 contains 15 residues. V lost 4 bases, J lost 2 bases, and 13 bases lay in between. CDR3 nucleotide sequence: TGCGCCAGCAGCCTCTCTCTCCAGGCTGGAAACACCATATATTTT. It is translated as CASSLSLQAGNTIYF.

V usage is TRBV4-2 and J usage is TRBJ2-5; 9 nucleotides align to TRBD2. There are 18 residues in the CDR3. Trimming at V came to 0 bases and at J to 4 bases, leaving 12 bases not matched to a gene. Germline V gene sequence: CDR1 LGHNA, CDR2 YNFKEQ. The CDR3 nucleotides read TGTGCCAGCAGCCAAGATGGCGCGGGAGGGCCCTCCGGAGAGACCCAGTACTTC. This sequence encodes CASSQDGAGGPSGETQYF.

The chain is built from TRBV7-9 and TRBJ1-3; D is uncertain. CDR1 is SEHNR and CDR2 is FQNEAQ in the germline V gene (reference sequence). The CDR3 spans 13 residues. V shed 7 bases and J shed 0 bases, with 7 bases lying between them. The CDR3 coding sequence is TGTGCCAGCAAGGGCTTCTCTGGAAACACCATATATTTT. Its translation is CASKGFSGNTIYF.

This chain joins TRBV5-6 and TRBJ1-1, with TRBD1 as a possible D gene (6 bases). V lost 2 bases, J lost 0 bases, and 8 bases lay in between. Germline V lookup: CDR1 SGHDT, CDR2 YYEEEE. The CDR3 is 14 residues long. The CDR3 DNA sequence: TGTGCCAGCAGCTTCCAGGGGATGAACACTGAAGCTTTCTTT. Translation gives CASSFQGMNTEAFF.

This chain connects TRBV2 to TRBJ1-4; 9 bases are shared with TRBD1. V was pared by 8 bases and J by 2 bases, with 6 bases of the junction left unmatched. Germline V gene lookup returns CDR1 SNHLY and CDR2 FYNNEI. The CDR3 contains 15 residues. In nucleotides, the CDR3 is TGTGCCAGCCGCCGGGACAGGGTTACTAATGAAAAACTGTTTTTT. Amino acids: CASRRDRVTNEKLFF.

The gene calls are TRBV4-2 and TRBJ1-1, with D unclear. There are 17 residues in the CDR3. Germline-derived CDR1 and CDR2 are LGHNA and YNFKEQ. The V end was cut by 2 bases, the J end by 1 base, with 17 bases between. CDR3 DNA: TGTGCCAGCAGCCAACAAAAAGTCGGTGCCCCGAACACTGAAGCTTTCTTT. This encodes CASSQQKVGAPNTEAFF.

This clone was detected only once. The CDR3 sequence is CASSPLDSSYNEQFF. CDR3 sequence (DNA): TGTGCCAGCAGCCCATTGGACAGTTCCTACAATGAGCAGTTCTTC. The chain is built from TRBV7-6 and TRBJ2-1; possibly TRBD1 for D (6 bases). CDR3 length: 15 amino acids. Germline V gene sequence: CDR1 SGHVS, CDR2 FNYEAQ. The germline V and J ends were trimmed by 5 bases and 1 base, with 12 bases remaining between them.

The chain is built from TRBV30 and TRBJ1-1; 7 bases align to TRBD1. The CDR3 covers 12 residues. CDR1 and CDR2 (germline): GTSNPN, SVGIG (reference sequence). V was pared by 5 bases and J by 6 bases, with 6 bases of the junction left unmatched. This CDR3 is CAWAQGKAEAFF. CDR3 coding DNA: TGTGCCTGGGCACAGGGGAAGGCTGAAGCTTTCTTT.

V is TRBV18 and J is TRBJ1-2; 11 bases are a match to TRBD1. The V gene end was trimmed by 3 bases and the J gene end by 0 bases; junction bases not matched to a gene: 12. The CDR3 is 19 amino acids. Per germline, CDR1 KGHSH and CDR2 LQKENI. CDR3 sequence: CASSPSSGTGGLANYGYTF. DNA for the CDR3: TGTGCCAGCTCACCTTCCTCCGGGACAGGGGGACTAGCTAACTATGGCTACACCTTC. The variable domain in full, with the rest retrieved from reference TRBV18 and TRBJ1-2, is NAGVMQNPRHLVRRRGQEARLRCSPMKGHSHVYWYRQLPEEGLKFMVYLQKENIIDESGMPKERFSAEFPKEGPSILRIQQVVRGDSAAYFCASSPSSGTGGLANYGYTFGSGTRLTVV.

The CDR3 DNA follows: TGCGCCAGCAGCCAAGATGGGGGGGCTGAAGCTTTCTTT. Its translation is CASSQDGGAEAFF. V gene TRBV4-3 combines with J gene TRBJ1-1; D perhaps matches TRBD1 (5 bases). The CDR3 totals 13 residues. Per the germline V gene, CDR1 is LGHNA and CDR2 is YSLEER. V lost 0 bases, J lost 6 bases, and 8 bases lay in between.

V gene TRBV4-2 combines with J gene TRBJ2-1, with 13 positions matching TRBD2. The CDR3 has 19 amino acids. The V gene end was trimmed by 0 bases and the J gene end by 4 bases; junction bases not matched to a gene: 9. Germline values: CDR1 LGHNA, CDR2 YNFKEQ. CDR3 in amino acids: CASSQDVTSGRSWYNEQFF. The CDR3 bases are TGTGCCAGCAGCCAAGATGTGACTAGCGGGAGGAGCTGGTACAATGAGCAGTTCTTC.

This clone was seen just once. The V and J genes are TRBV11-1 and TRBJ1-2; D is unclear. CDR1 and CDR2 from the germline V gene are SGHAT and FQDESV (reference sequence). The CDR3 runs to 16 residues. Trimming took off 6 bases at V and 5 bases at J, with 22 bases between the two ends. The CDR3 region is CASSPRGTAIRYGYTF. CDR3 sequence (DNA): TGTGCCAGCAGTCCGCGGGGAACCGCCATACGATATGGCTACACCTTC. The full variable domain, its missing parts supplied by reference TRBV11-1 and TRBJ1-2, is EAEVAQSPRYKITEKSQAVAFWCDPISGHATLYWYRQILGQGPELLVQFQDESVVDDSQLPKDRFSAERLKGVDSTLKIQPAELGDSAMYLCASSPRGTAIRYGYTFGSGTRLTVV.

The chain uses TRBV29-1 and TRBJ2-5; a weak D match, TRBD2 (6 bases). Near its end, the DNA agrees better with TRBJ2-7, so the J call may be wrong. The CDR3 is made up of 12 amino acids. Germline lookup yields CDR1 SQVTM and CDR2 ANQGSEA. The CDR3 nucleotides read TGCAGCGTTTTAGGGGAGGACTACGAGCAGTACTTC. Its translation is CSVLGEDYEQYF.

The rearrangement uses TRBV4-1 and TRBJ1-4; 7 nucleotides align to TRBD1. In germline, CDR1 is MGHRA, CDR2 YSYEKL. The V segment lost 0 bases and the J segment 6 bases; nucleotides outside the gene matches: 22. The CDR3 extends over 21 amino acids. DNA of the CDR3: TGCGCCAGCAGCCAAGATGGTCTACCTGGGACAGAATTCAAGAAGGATGAAAAACTGTTTTTT. Its translation: CASSQDGLPGTEFKKDEKLFF.

The rearrangement joins TRBV21-1 to TRBJ1-2; the D call in the table, TRBD1, was not verified against the DNA. TRBV21-1 is designated a pseudogene. This CDR3 is 18 amino acids long. In nucleotides, the CDR3 is TGTGCCAGCAGCGGAACAGGAAGGGGGTCCTCCCTTAACTATGGCTACACCTTC. Its protein product is CASSGTGRGSSLNYGYTF.

The chain recombines TRBV5-1 with TRBJ1-1; TRBD1 matches at 7 bases. The ends lost 2 bases at V and 4 bases at J; junction bases unmatched: 8. CDR3 length equals 15 residues. The germline CDR1 and CDR2 sequences are SGHRS and YFSETQ. CDR3 nucleotide sequence: TGCGCCAGCAGCTTAGAGGACAGGCGGGGCACTGAAGCTTTCTTT. This codes for CASSLEDRRGTEAFF.

This chain connects TRBV11-2 to TRBJ2-1, with 10 nucleotides matching TRBD1. V dropped 4 bases and J dropped 8; count of bases not matched to a gene: 5. Germline CDR1 reads SGHAT; CDR2 reads FQNNGV. The CDR3 length is 14 residues. The CDR3 region is CASSYGTGDHEQFF. Here the CDR3 DNA reads TGTGCCAGCAGCTACGGGACAGGGGACCATGAGCAGTTCTTC. The variable domain in full, completed from reference TRBV11-2 and TRBJ2-1, reads EAGVAQSPRYKIIEKRQSVAFWCNPISGHATLYWYQQILGQGPKLLIQFQNNGVVDDSQLPKDRFSAERLKGVDSTLKIQPAKLEDSAVYLCASSYGTGDHEQFFGPGTRLTVL.

This clone is a singleton in its sample. This chain links TRBV19 with TRBJ1-1; tentatively, D is TRBD1 (6 bases). V was trimmed by 9 bases and J by 1 base, leaving 18 bases between them. In germline, CDR1 is LNHDA, CDR2 SQIVND (reference sequence). The CDR3 has 15 residues. In DNA form, the CDR3 reads TGTGCCAGCTCCGACAGGACAACCGAGAACACTGAAGCTTTCTTT. This gives the protein CASSDRTTENTEAFF.

The chain joins TRBV6-5 to TRBJ2-1; TRBD1 might be the D (5 bases). In germline, CDR1 is MNHEY, CDR2 SVGAGI. V shed 2 bases and J shed 7 bases, with 12 bases lying between them. The CDR3 is made up of 14 amino acids. CDR3 amino acids: CASSYLTGRNEQFF. DNA of the CDR3: TGTGCCAGCAGTTACCTCACAGGAAGGAATGAGCAGTTCTTC.

This clone was found once. V is TRBV7-2 and J is TRBJ1-2; D is perhaps TRBD1 (5 bases). V was cut by 0 bases and J by 8 bases, with 16 bases left in between. CDR3 length: 15 amino acids. Germline V lookup: CDR1 SGHTA, CDR2 FQGNSA. The CDR3 DNA follows: TGTGCCAGCAGCTTAGCCCGAGGGGAGAGAGGGGGCTACACCTTC. It translates to CASSLARGERGGYTF.

The chain joins TRBV10-3 to TRBJ2-1, with 8 bases aligning to TRBD2. Unmatched junction bases numbered 8, after V lost 4 bases and J lost 9 bases. The germline gives CDR1 ENHRY, CDR2 SYGVKD. The CDR3 runs 14 residues. CDR3 loop: CAISAAGDYGEQFF. The CDR3 DNA sequence: TGTGCCATCAGTGCAGCGGGAGACTACGGTGAGCAGTTCTTC.

The V and J genes are TRBV9 and TRBJ2-3; tentative D call: TRBD2 (5 bases). The V gene lost 4 bases and the J gene lost 1 base, with 13 bases spanning the gap. This CDR3 contains 15 residues. Germline-derived CDR1 and CDR2 are SGDLS and YYNGEE. The CDR3 spells CASSPRGSGTDTQYF. DNA of the CDR3: TGTGCCAGCAGCCCCCGCGGGTCTGGCACAGATACGCAGTATTTT.

This clone has a single count. The chain has TRBV5-6 and TRBJ1-2; 9 nucleotides match TRBD1. J gave up 3 bases and V 0 bases, and 6 bases lay outside the gene matches. Germline CDR1 reads SGHDT; CDR2 reads YYEEEE. The length of the CDR3 is 16 residues. The CDR3 nucleotides are TGTGCCAGCAGCTTGGTTTCGACAGGGGGTTACTATGGCTACACCTTC. Amino acid sequence: CASSLVSTGGYYGYTF. Full variable domain (remainder filled in from reference TRBV5-6 and TRBJ1-2): DAGVTQSPTHLIKTRGQQVTLRCSPKSGHDTVSWYQQALGQGPQFIFQYYEEEERQRGNFPDRFSGHQFPNYSSELNVNALLLGDSALYLCASSLVSTGGYYGYTFGSGTRLTVV.

V and J are TRBV6-5 and TRBJ2-7, with 7 bases matching TRBD2. The germline CDR1 and CDR2 sequences are MNHEY and SVGAGI. This CDR3 region has 14 residues. The V and J ends lost 7 bases and 6 bases, in that order; junction bases with no gene match: 12. The CDR3 here is CASKRWEGPGEQYF. Here the CDR3 DNA reads TGTGCCAGCAAAAGGTGGGAGGGCCCCGGCGAGCAGTACTTC.

The rearrangement joins TRBV7-9 to TRBJ1-4, with D possibly TRBD1 on 6 matching bases. The CDR3 runs to 16 residues. Trimming pared 1 base from V and 0 bases from J, leaving 9 bases between. Germline-derived CDR1 and CDR2 are SEHNR and FQNEAQ (reference sequence). DNA for the CDR3: TGTGCCAGCAGCTTAGAGGGGGGTGCAACTAATGAAAAACTGTTTTTT. It yields the protein CASSLEGGATNEKLFF.